Each of the 31 T cell receptor beta chains below was sequenced from the same sample in a study of T-cell reconstitution after alpha-beta-depleted transplantation in children. Researchers prepared the TCRbeta library using unique molecular identifiers, the study reports. TCRdb fed the PCR reads into MiXCR, producing one record per CDR3 protein. This table has approximately 9,000 distinct CDR3 sequences, approximately 13% appearing once. The sample consisted of PBMCs, mostly from graft donor cells, taken 60 days after TCRalphabeta/CD19-depleted stem cell transplant. The source is a male patient between 10 and 17 years old who had a stem cell transplant for acute lymphoblastic leukemia, so the T cells may come from the graft donor.

As for this clonotype: This sequence may be a read error, since a much larger clone differs from it by one base. The J gene is TRBJ2-1, the V gene TRBV21-1; TRBD1 reflects the table's D call only, with no check against the DNA. TRBV21-1 is noted as a pseudogene. The CDR3 consists of 16 residues. The CDR3 sequence is CASNPPQDRGLGEQFF. DNA for the CDR3: TGTGCCAGCAATCCACCCCAGGACAGGGGGCTAGGCGAGCAGTTCTTC.

The chain joins TRBV12-3 or TRBV12-4 to TRBJ1-5, with 8 bases lining up with TRBD1. With 6 bases clipped from V and 7 bases from J, the junction kept 5 bases outside the gene matches. The CDR3 has 13 residues. CDR3 amino acids: CASSQGAWQPQHF. In DNA, the CDR3 is TGTGCCAGCAGCCAGGGGGCTTGGCAGCCCCAGCATTTT.

Only one count was recorded for this clonotype. Since a much larger clone is just one base distant, this may be a read error. The chain combines TRBV25-1 with TRBJ2-7; D remains ambiguous. This CDR3 spans 11 amino acids. V lost 6 bases and J lost 4, with 7 bases in between. Germline lookup yields CDR1 MGHDK and CDR2 SYGVNS. CDR3 residues: CASRSWYEQYF. The CDR3 bases are TGTGCCAGCAGAAGTTGGTACGAGCAGTACTTC.

V gene TRBV12-3 or TRBV12-4 combines with J gene TRBJ2-4, with 9 bases lining up with TRBD2. V lost 3 bases and J lost 0; bases outside the gene matches: 3. The CDR3 runs to 16 residues. The CDR3 is CASSFLREGAKNIQYF. CDR3 nucleotides: TGTGCCAGCAGTTTTTTGCGGGAGGGAGCCAAAAACATTCAGTACTTC.

This clonotype rates as medium-sized. The chain links TRBV21-1 to TRBJ2-3; the tabulated D call, TRBD1, remains unverified against the DNA. TRBV21-1 is flagged as a pseudogene. This CDR3 comprises 15 residues. The CDR3 region is CASSNRTRDQDTQYF. The CDR3 nucleotides are TGTGCCAGCAGCAACCGGACCCGAGACCAAGATACGCAGTATTTT.

The chain uses TRBV5-6 and TRBJ2-7; 10 positions agree with TRBD2. There are 15 residues in the CDR3. The germline CDR1 and CDR2 sequences are SGHDT and YYEEEE. V lost 2 bases, J lost 3 bases, and 5 bases stayed unmatched. CDR3 bases: TGTGCCAGCAGCTTTCTTCTAGCGGGGGACTACGAGCAGTACTTC. This translates into CASSFLLAGDYEQYF.

This clonotype was observed many times. The V call is TRBV29-1, the J call TRBJ1-2, with TRBD1 matching over 8 bases. V lost 4 bases, J lost 5 bases, and 9 bases stayed unmatched. This CDR3 has 14 amino acids. CDR1 SQVTM and CDR2 ANQGSEA come from the germline V gene. Here the CDR3 DNA reads TGCAGCGTTGCCCAGGGGGCGTTGGATTATGGCTACACCTTC. Amino acids: CSVAQGALDYGYTF. The variable domain in full, with the rest retrieved from reference TRBV29-1 and TRBJ1-2, is SAVISQKPSRDICQRGTSLTIQCQVDSQVTMMFWYRQQPGQSLTLIATANQGSEATYESGFVIDKFPISRPNLTFSTLTVSNMSPEDSSIYLCSVAQGALDYGYTFGSGTRLTVV.

This clonotype is labeled as large. A read error may produce the germline difference seen at one junction end. This chain joins TRBV5-1 and TRBJ1-1; D is unresolved. CDR1 and CDR2 (germline): SGHRS, YFSETQ. CDR3 length: 13 amino acids. The DNA for the CDR3 is TGCGCCAGCACCTTGGCCCCTCACACTGAAGCTTTCTTT. It specifies CASTLAPHTEAFF.

This clonotype showed up many times. The V gene is TRBV20-1, the J gene TRBJ2-5, with D unresolved. V was cut by 3 bases and J by 0 bases, with 5 bases left in between. The CDR3 runs to 12 residues. The germline V gene encodes CDR1 DFQATT and CDR2 SNEGSKA (reference sequence). CDR3: CSASRYQETQYF. CDR3 nucleotide sequence: TGCAGTGCTAGCCGGTACCAAGAGACCCAGTACTTC.

J is TRBJ2-7 and V is TRBV11-2; a possible D gene is TRBD1 (5 bases). CDR1 and CDR2 from the germline V gene are SGHAT and FQNNGV. V lost 5 bases and J lost 4, with 15 bases in between. There are 14 residues in the CDR3. The CDR3 DNA reads as TGTGCCAGCAGCCTTGGACATACACATTACGAGCAGTACTTC. Translating gives CASSLGHTHYEQYF.

The table lists this clonotype with many counts. In nucleotides, the CDR3 is TGTGCCAGCAGTTACTCGACCTTTCTTAATTCACCCCTCCACTTT. Translation: CASSYSTFLNSPLHF. The chain uses TRBV6-5 and TRBJ1-6; unclear D gene. Per the germline V gene, CDR1 is MNHEY and CDR2 is SVGAGI. Trimming took off 0 bases at V and 6 bases at J, with 9 bases between the two ends. This CDR3 is 15 amino acids long.

This clonotype appeared many times. The rearrangement uses TRBV6-2 or TRBV6-3 and TRBJ1-1; D might be TRBD1 (5 bases). Trimming took 6 bases from V and 1 from J, leaving 12 bases between them. CDR1 and CDR2 (germline): MNHEY, SVGEGT. This CDR3 region has 14 residues. CDR3: CASSPGGTNTEAFF. CDR3 DNA sequence: TGTGCCAGCAGCCCGGGGGGGACGAACACTGAAGCTTTCTTT.

This clonotype appeared many times. The V and J genes are TRBV30 and TRBJ2-7, with 11 bases that match TRBD1. After removal of 6 bases from V and 2 bases from J, the junction contained 6 bases not matched to a gene. CDR3 length equals 14 residues. Germline V CDR1 and CDR2: GTSNPN, SVGIG (reference sequence). CDR3 sequence: CACPGQGAPYEQYF. DNA of the CDR3: TGTGCCTGCCCTGGACAGGGGGCTCCCTACGAGCAGTACTTC. Complete variable domain (other parts from reference TRBV30 and TRBJ2-7): SQTIHQWPATLVQPVGSPLSLECTVEGTSNPNLYWYRQAAGRGLQLLFYSVGIGQISSEVPQNLSASRPQDRQFILSSKKLLLSDSGFYLCACPGQGAPYEQYFGPGTRLTVT.

Within the sample, this clonotype is medium-sized. The V call is TRBV29-1, the J call TRBJ1-1, with TRBD1 as a possible D gene (6 bases). Germline values: CDR1 SQVTM, CDR2 ANQGSEA. The CDR3 loop spans 12 amino acids. Trimming took 4 bases from V and 3 from J, leaving 9 bases between them. The CDR3: CSVVEGDTEAFF. The CDR3 DNA is TGCAGCGTTGTGGAGGGGGACACTGAAGCTTTCTTT.

This sequence joins TRBV24-1 and TRBJ2-7; D may correspond to TRBD1 or TRBD2 (5 bases each). CDR1 KGHDR and CDR2 SFDVKD come from the germline V gene. The CDR3 is 14 amino acids. Here the CDR3 reads CGASDFRGPYEQYF. The CDR3 region has the DNA TGTGGGGCCAGTGATTTCCGGGGACCCTACGAGCAGTACTTC.

This clonotype has a count of ten or more. The chain employs TRBV6-5 and TRBJ1-1; no clear D. Germline CDR1 MNHEY, CDR2 SVGAGI. The CDR3 totals 15 residues. V dropped 5 bases and J dropped 6 bases, with 19 bases sitting between them. In DNA, the CDR3 is TGTGCCAGCAGTACACCACGGGGAGTGAGGGCTGAAGCTTTCTTT. Translated, it gives CASSTPRGVRAEAFF.

This clonotype is medium-sized. CDR3 protein: CASSLDGTGQETQYF. CDR3 nucleotides: TGCGCCAGCAGCCTGGACGGGACAGGACAAGAGACCCAGTACTTC. J is TRBJ2-5 and V is TRBV5-1, with 8 bases lining up with TRBD1. Germline loops: CDR1 SGHRS, CDR2 YFSETQ. Germline trimming cut 4 bases from V and 2 bases from J; bases unmatched to any gene: 7. The CDR3 runs to 15 residues.

This clonotype rates as medium-sized. The rearrangement links TRBV5-6 to TRBJ2-1, with 9 bases identical to TRBD2. Germline CDR1 reads SGHDT; CDR2 reads YYEEEE. V was pared by 0 bases and J by 1 base, with 2 bases of the junction left unmatched. This CDR3 has 16 residues. CDR3 protein: CASSLVAGASYNEQFF. The CDR3 coding sequence is TGTGCCAGCAGCTTGGTAGCGGGGGCATCCTACAATGAGCAGTTCTTC.

At least ten counts were recorded for this clonotype. This sequence joins TRBV18 and TRBJ1-3; tentatively, D is TRBD1 (6 bases). The CDR3 covers 15 residues. The germline V gene encodes CDR1 KGHSH and CDR2 LQKENI. V gave up 1 base and J gave up 2 bases, with 9 bases separating them. The CDR3 region has the DNA TGTGCCAGCTCACCACTCGGGGGCCCTGGAAACACCATATATTTT. Its protein is CASSPLGGPGNTIYF.

This clonotype was recorded a few times. This may be a read error, as it is one base from a much larger clone. This rearrangement joins TRBV3-1 to TRBJ2-7; 7 nucleotides match TRBD2. The CDR3 loop spans 15 amino acids. Germline CDR1 and CDR2: LGHDT and YNNKEL (reference sequence). The V and J ends lost 10 bases and 3 bases, in that order; junction bases with no gene match: 15. In DNA, the CDR3 is TGTGCCACCTCCCCCGGGAGGACACCCTTCTACGAGCAGTACTTC. This sequence encodes CATSPGRTPFYEQYF.

The sample holds many counts of this clonotype. The rearrangement joins TRBV5-1 to TRBJ2-5; D may be TRBD1 (5 bases). Trimming pared 7 bases from V and 0 bases from J, leaving 16 bases between. Germline values: CDR1 SGHRS, CDR2 YFSETQ. The CDR3 is 15 residues long. The CDR3 DNA is TGCGCCAGCGGCATGGTGGTGGACAACCAAGAGACCCAGTACTTC. Amino acids: CASGMVVDNQETQYF.

Many counts were recorded for this clonotype. V and J are TRBV7-9 and TRBJ2-4, with D maybe TRBD1 (5 bases). CDR3 length: 15 residues. The germline V and J ends were trimmed by 0 bases and 3 bases, with 9 bases remaining between them. Germline V CDR1 and CDR2: SEHNR, FQNEAQ (reference sequence). In DNA, the CDR3 is TGTGCCAGCAGCTTAGCGGCGGACAACAAAAACATTCAGTACTTC. It codes for CASSLAADNKNIQYF.

There are many counts of this clonotype. The J gene is TRBJ2-1, the V gene TRBV11-3; D is ambiguous. The CDR3 is made up of 15 amino acids. Trimming took 0 bases from V and 9 from J, leaving 15 bases between them. CDR1 and CDR2 (germline): SGHNT, YENEEA. The CDR3 region has the DNA TGTGCCAGCAGCTTAGAGTTTGGCAGGTCTACTGAGCAGTTCTTC. It specifies CASSLEFGRSTEQFF.

This clonotype is classed as medium-sized. This chain links TRBV27 with TRBJ2-5; D gene ambiguous. The CDR3 has 13 residues. Germline V gene data show CDR1 as MNHEY and CDR2 as SMNVEV (reference sequence). Trimming shortened V by 5 bases and J by 4 bases, and 11 bases separated the two germline ends. CDR3 loop: CASSTHTGETQYF. The CDR3 bases are TGTGCCAGCAGTACCCACACCGGAGAGACCCAGTACTTC.

The genes are TRBV2 and TRBJ2-2, with D uncertain. The germline gives CDR1 SNHLY, CDR2 FYNNEI. The ends were cut back, 6 bases at V and 1 base at J, with 3 bases in the middle. There are 12 residues in the CDR3. The CDR3 reads CASRGNTGELFF. The DNA for the CDR3 is TGTGCCAGCAGGGGGAACACCGGGGAGCTGTTTTTT.

This clonotype occurred many times. The chain combines TRBV19 with TRBJ2-1; tentatively, D is TRBD2 (6 bases). Germline CDR1 and CDR2: LNHDA and SQIVND (reference sequence). The CDR3 loop spans 15 amino acids. V lost 3 bases and J lost 8, with 17 bases in between. The CDR3 sequence: CASSMSAGRLDEQFF. The CDR3 nucleotides are TGTGCCAGTAGTATGTCCGCGGGAAGGTTGGATGAGCAGTTCTTC. Looking up the rest from reference TRBV19 and TRBJ2-1 gives the full variable domain: DGGITQSPKYLFRKEGQNVTLSCEQNLNHDAMYWYRQDPGQGLRLIYYSQIVNDFQKGDIAEGYSVSREKKESFPLTVTSAQKNPTAFYLCASSMSAGRLDEQFFGPGTRLTVL.

The chain uses TRBV7-7 and TRBJ2-1; D not certain. This CDR3 has 11 residues. Per the germline V gene, CDR1 is SSHAT and CDR2 is FNYEAQ (reference sequence). V lost 11 bases and J lost 5, with 10 bases in between. The CDR3 coding sequence is TGTGCCGGAAGCTTAAACAATGAGCAGTTCTTC. Protein sequence: CAGSLNNEQFF.

This clonotype rates as medium-sized (0.01 to 0.1%). This chain links TRBV20-1 with TRBJ2-7; D unclear. The CDR3 spans 14 residues. Germline values: CDR1 DFQATT, CDR2 SNEGSKA (reference sequence). Trimming cost V 0 bases and J 0 bases, with 9 bases left between them. CDR3 bases: TGCAGTGCTAGAGATTGGTCAAGCTCCTACGAGCAGTACTTC. It yields the protein CSARDWSSSYEQYF.

Comment on this clonotype: This clone may be a read error of a much larger clone one base away. The chain has TRBV5-1 and TRBJ2-5; D gene uncertain. Per germline, CDR1 SGHRS and CDR2 YFSETQ. This CDR3 is 15 amino acids long. The CDR3 region is CASSLAPTIQEPQYF. CDR3 nucleotide sequence: TGCGCCAGCAGCTTGGCCCCGACAATTCAAGAGCCCCAGTACTTC.

This clonotype was counted ten times or more. The chain employs TRBV5-1 and TRBJ2-2; D uncertain. Per the germline V gene, CDR1 is SGHRS and CDR2 is YFSETQ. The CDR3 loop spans 14 amino acids. The V end was cut by 5 bases, the J end by 8 bases, with 16 bases between. CDR3 sequence reads: CASRVALSSGELFF. The CDR3 DNA is TGCGCCAGCAGAGTGGCTCTCTCTTCTGGGGAGCTGTTTTTT. Drawing the rest from reference TRBV5-1 and TRBJ2-2, the complete variable domain is KAGVTQTPRYLIKTRGQQVTLSCSPISGHRSVSWYQQTPGQGLQFLFEYFSETQRNKGNFPGRFSGRQFSNSRSEMNVSTLELGDSALYLCASRVALSSGELFFGEGSRLTVL.

This clonotype occurred many times. In DNA, the CDR3 is TGTGCCAGCTCACCATTGGGACTAGCGCGCGATGAGCAGTTCTTC. Its protein is CASSPLGLARDEQFF. The gene calls are TRBV18 and TRBJ2-1; the match to TRBD2 covers 10 bases. Losses at the gene ends were 2 bases for V and 8 bases for J; bases not matched to a gene: 6. The CDR3 contains 15 residues. Germline assignment: CDR1 KGHSH and CDR2 LQKENI. The full variable domain, completed using reference TRBV18 and TRBJ2-1, is NAGVMQNPRHLVRRRGQEARLRCSPMKGHSHVYWYRQLPEEGLKFMVYLQKENIIDESGMPKERFSAEFPKEGPSILRIQQVVRGDSAAYFCASSPLGLARDEQFFGPGTRLTVL.